The clone carrying this T cell receptor beta chain appeared a few times. Its matching antigen is unknown. The data derive from a study of T cell responses to AZD1222 COVID-19 vaccine. Study information: Second-dose timings of about 4 or about 12 weeks were pooled. Whole-study findings and limits: Donors were mostly white British, more females; clonal diversity possibly underestimated. CD4 TCRs linked to vaccination spanned spike, dominating at 160-218 and 743-854. The repertoires were collected only after the peak T cell response.

Clones were read by immunoSEQ multiplex PCR, and TCRdb kept only the in-frame ones, dropping some. The profile shows some 86,000 clones, 60% to 80% of them singletons. The V gene's germline CDR1 is SGDLS and CDR2 YYNGEE. The length of the CDR3 is 14 residues. Trimming took off 4 bases at V and 8 bases at J, with 16 bases between the two ends. The source of this sequence is an adult in good health. The chain joins TRBV9 to TRBJ2-1; D possibly corresponds to TRBD2 (5 bases). Sequencing was performed on peripheral blood, taken on day 0 of AZD1222 vaccination. The DNA of the CDR3 is TGTGCCAGCAGCCTGCGGGCCTCATCAGATGAGCAGTTCTTC. Translated: CASSLRASSDEQFF.